This T cell receptor (beta chain) was sequenced during a study of blood T cell repertoires in COVID-19. Study at large: Acute and convalescent COVID-19 specimens originated in the United States, Italy and Spain. The analysed material was cDNA or gDNA that came from T cells, B-cell-depleted T cells, or PBMCs.

V lost 0 bases to trimming and J lost 2 bases; unmatched junction nucleotides: 5. Germline lookup yields CDR1 SGDLS and CDR2 YYNGEE. This CDR3 is built from 16 residues. In the authors' methods: Reference gene primer amplification gave nucleated cell count estimates. The data were produced by immunoSEQ multiplex PCR, yet TCRdb's version contains in-frame clones alone and is incomplete. V, J and clone size are those of that table, while D and trimming were read from the DNA. The data contain around 94,000 clones, nearly 90% of them singletons. Sequencing was performed on peripheral blood. The source of this sequence is a man aged 45-60 years with active COVID-19. This rearrangement joins TRBV9 to TRBJ1-2; 9 positions agree with TRBD1. CDR3 in DNA: TGTGCCAGCAGCGTAGTTGGGACAGGGAAAAACTATGGCTACACCTTC. Translating gives CASSVVGTGKNYGYTF. Full variable domain (remainder filled in from reference TRBV9 and TRBJ1-2): DSGVTQTPKHLITATGQRVTLRCSPRSGDLSVYWYQQSLDQGLQFLIQYYNGEERAKGNILERFSAQQFPDLHSELNLSSLELGDSALYFCASSVVGTGKNYGYTFGSGTRLTVV.